This T cell receptor beta chain was observed in a study of OX40 agonist ivuxolimab in advanced cancers. Overall study context: Patients were infused with ivuxolimab every 2 weeks at 0.01 to 10 mg/kg.

CDR1 is GTSNPN, CDR2 SVGIG, per germline (reference sequence). V was trimmed by 3 bases and J by 6 bases, leaving 11 bases between them. The CDR3 is 13 residues long. The assay was immunoSEQ multiplex PCR, and TCRdb's table has in-frame clones only and misses some. The sample lists around 70,000 clones; 65% to 90% were seen once. Specimen: CD4+ or CD8+ T cells sorted from blood, collected in a trial of the OX40 agonist ivuxolimab. The chain carries TRBV30 and TRBJ2-2; TRBD1 might be the D (5 bases). This clonotype was sampled from an adult with an advanced solid tumor such as melanoma, head and neck, liver or kidney cancer. The DNA for the CDR3 is TGTGCCTGGAGAGGATTGGGGCCCGGGGAGCTGTTTTTT. Amino acids: CAWRGLGPGELFF. Drawing the rest from reference TRBV30 and TRBJ2-2, the complete variable domain is SQTIHQWPATLVQPVGSPLSLECTVEGTSNPNLYWYRQAAGRGLQLLFYSVGIGQISSEVPQNLSASRPQDRQFILSSKKLLLSDSGFYLCAWRGLGPGELFFGEGSRLTVL.